What follows are 18 T cell receptor beta chains derived from one specimen sequenced in a study of CD8 T cells in Susac syndrome. The RNA input was about 0.5 to 1 ug, and it was reverse transcribed with random hexamers. Each CDR3 protein gets one entry after TCRdb re-called the immunoSEQ multiplex PCR reads with MiXCR. The table shows roughly 200,000 distinct CDR3 sequences, with roughly 92% occurring only once. The sequenced sample consisted of CD4+ T cells from PBMCs. These receptors came from a human donor in good health.

V gene TRBV28 combines with J gene TRBJ2-4; the match to TRBD1 covers 7 bases. With V trimmed by 6 bases and J by 6 bases, 8 bases remained unmatched. Germline CDR1 is MDHEN and CDR2 is SYDVKM. This CDR3 comprises 14 residues. CDR3 loop: CASRSTGDRNIQYF. The DNA for the CDR3 is TGTGCCAGCAGGAGCACAGGGGATCGAAACATTCAGTACTTC.

This chain links TRBV20-1 with TRBJ2-2; TRBD2 agrees at 15 bases. Germline CDR1 reads DFQATT; CDR2 reads SNEGSKA (reference sequence). The CDR3 covers 19 residues. Germline trimming cut 5 bases from V and 0 bases from J; bases unmatched to any gene: 10. The CDR3 sequence: CSAPGTSGGHLANTGELFF. DNA for the CDR3: TGCAGTGCTCCCGGGACTAGCGGGGGGCATCTCGCGAACACCGGGGAGCTGTTTTTT.

This chain links TRBV5-1 with TRBJ1-1; no clear D. Per germline, CDR1 SGHRS and CDR2 YFSETQ. The V and J ends lost 8 bases and 10 bases respectively, with 15 bases between them. The CDR3 totals 11 residues. Written as DNA, the CDR3 is TGCGCCAGTACCGGGGTTGGGGTAGCTTTCTTT. Its protein is CASTGVGVAFF.

The chain has TRBV27 and TRBJ1-5, with 7 bases lining up with TRBD1. With V trimmed by 6 bases and J by 0 bases, 5 bases remained unmatched. Germline assignment: CDR1 MNHEY and CDR2 SMNVEV (reference sequence). CDR3 length equals 15 residues. The CDR3: CASRTGQLSNQPQHF. The CDR3 DNA reads as TGTGCCAGCAGAACGGGACAGCTTAGCAATCAGCCCCAGCATTTT.

The chain employs TRBV7-3 and TRBJ2-6, with D perhaps assigned TRBD1 or TRBD2 (6 bases each). CDR1 and CDR2 from the germline V gene are SGHTA and FQGTGA. This CDR3 spans 16 amino acids. V lost 3 bases and J 0 bases, leaving 9 bases between the germline ends. CDR3 nucleotides: TGTGCCAGCAGCTTCGGAGGGGGCTCTGGGGCCAACGTCCTGACTTTC. It specifies CASSFGGGSGANVLTF.

The chain joins TRBV10-3 to TRBJ1-1, with D tentatively TRBD1 (5 bases). The CDR3 covers 15 residues. Between the trimmed V and J ends, which lost 4 bases and 0 bases, there was a span of 12 bases. Germline V gene data show CDR1 as ENHRY and CDR2 as SYGVKD. The CDR3 nucleotides are TGTGCCATCAGTGGAACCGGGGCGTTGAACACTGAAGCTTTCTTT. Residues: CAISGTGALNTEAFF.

This chain connects TRBV28 to TRBJ2-4, with 8 bases identical to TRBD1. Losses at the gene ends were 5 bases for V and 6 bases for J; bases not matched to a gene: 6. In germline, CDR1 is MDHEN, CDR2 SYDVKM. The CDR3 runs 14 residues. The CDR3 DNA reads TGTGCCAGCAGTCGGACAGGGTCCGGAAACATTCAGTACTTC. Amino acids: CASSRTGSGNIQYF.

The rearrangement links TRBV20-1 to TRBJ1-6; 9 nucleotides align to TRBD1. In germline, CDR1 is DFQATT, CDR2 SNEGSKA (reference sequence). Germline trimming cut 5 bases from V and 6 bases from J; bases unmatched to any gene: 8. This CDR3 has 15 residues. CDR3 residues: CSASRTGELNSPLHF. The DNA of the CDR3 is TGCAGTGCTTCAAGGACAGGGGAGCTTAATTCACCCCTCCACTTT.

The sample holds one count of this clonotype. This chain joins TRBV10-3 and TRBJ2-5; the match to TRBD1 covers 8 bases. The germline CDR1 and CDR2 sequences are ENHRY and SYGVKD. The CDR3 is 13 residues long. Trimming removed 4 bases from V and 5 bases from J; junction bases left unmatched: 3. Here the CDR3 DNA reads TGTGCCATCAGTGGGGGACAGGCGGAGACCCAGTACTTC. It is translated as CAISGGQAETQYF.

The V gene is TRBV29-1, the J gene TRBJ1-1; D call uncertain. The V end was cut by 7 bases, the J end by 1 base, with 4 bases between. Germline V gene data show CDR1 as SQVTM and CDR2 as ANQGSEA. This CDR3 comprises 10 residues. This CDR3 is CSAENTEAFF. In nucleotides, the CDR3 is TGCAGCGCGGAGAACACTGAAGCTTTCTTT.

The chain couples TRBV12-3 or TRBV12-4 to TRBJ1-6, with 8 bases lining up with TRBD1. The CDR3 sequence is 13 residues long. V lost 5 bases, J lost 10 bases, and 4 bases stayed unmatched. The CDR3 bases are TGTGCCAGCAGTACCGGACAGGGCTCACCCCTCCACTTT. Amino acid sequence: CASSTGQGSPLHF.

CDR3 loop: CASRPSLGLNTEAFF. Here the CDR3 DNA reads TGTGCCAGCAGACCCTCCCTGGGTTTGAACACTGAAGCTTTCTTT. The chain is built from TRBV25-1 and TRBJ1-1; D gene ambiguous. Trimming stripped 6 bases from V and 0 bases from J, with 14 bases between. Germline assignment: CDR1 MGHDK and CDR2 SYGVNS. There are 15 residues in the CDR3.

J is TRBJ1-4 and V is TRBV6-5; no reliable D call. The CDR3 length is 14 residues. Looked up from germline, CDR1 is MNHEY and CDR2 is SVGAGI. V dropped 0 bases and J dropped 0 bases, with 2 bases sitting between them. The CDR3 reads CASSYSATNEKLFF. The DNA for the CDR3 is TGTGCCAGCAGTTACTCTGCAACTAATGAAAAACTGTTTTTT.

This chain connects TRBV14 to TRBJ1-1; D is uncertain. CDR1 SGHDN and CDR2 FVKESK come from the germline V gene. This CDR3 is built from 14 residues. V was pared by 4 bases and J by 6 bases, with 15 bases between. The CDR3 is CASSPLSGLSEAFF. The CDR3 coding sequence is TGTGCCAGCAGCCCGCTTTCTGGTTTATCTGAAGCTTTCTTT.

This clonotype was detected once. The rearrangement joins TRBV29-1 to TRBJ2-5; 10 bases agree with TRBD2. Germline V gene lookup returns CDR1 SQVTM and CDR2 ANQGSEA. The CDR3 is 14 amino acids. J lost 6 bases, V lost 4 bases, and 8 bases had no gene match. CDR3 protein: CSVAQLAGQKTQYF. As DNA, the CDR3 is TGCAGCGTTGCGCAACTAGCGGGGCAAAAGACCCAGTACTTC.

V is TRBV4-1 and J is TRBJ2-1, with no clear D. Trimming took 0 bases from V and 8 from J, leaving 11 bases between them. CDR3 length: 14 residues. Germline V CDR1 and CDR2: MGHRA, YSYEKL. As DNA, the CDR3 is TGCGCCAGCAGCCAAGAAGTGGGTTACGATGAGCAGTTCTTC. Protein: CASSQEVGYDEQFF.

This sequence joins TRBV27 and TRBJ2-7; maybe TRBD1 (6 bases). Germline V gives CDR1 MNHEY, CDR2 SMNVEV (reference sequence). The CDR3 length is 13 residues. V gave up 6 bases and J gave up 1 base, with 10 bases separating them. CDR3 DNA sequence: TGTGCCAGCAGGCCCCAGGGGTCCTACGAGCAGTACGTC. Encoded protein: CASRPQGSYEQYV.

V usage is TRBV4-1 and J usage is TRBJ2-5, with D perhaps being TRBD1 or TRBD2 (5 bases each). Trimming cost V 2 bases and J 5 bases, with 15 bases left between them. Germline V CDR1 and CDR2: MGHRA, YSYEKL. There are 15 residues in the CDR3. The CDR3 protein is CASSQPSQGTETQYF. In DNA, the CDR3 is TGCGCCAGCAGCCAACCAAGTCAAGGGACCGAGACCCAGTACTTC.